The sequence of this T cell receptor beta chain was determined in a study of T cells in Graves' hyperthyroidism and ophthalmopathy. Study context: Blood was drawn when the patient was first diagnosed and still untreated.

General observations from the study: Most thyroid clonotypes that were expanded above 0.001 also turned up in blood.

Absence of ophthalmopathy progression within 18 months defined stable Graves' hyperthyroidism. In this sample, this clonotype turned up many times. Its specificity is not known. RNA transcripts provided the source from which TCR beta CDR3 regions were amplified. The HTBI set primed first-round TCR CDR3 RT-PCR. TCRdb itself ran the multiplex PCR reads through MiXCR, one entry per CDR3 protein. This sample has under 450,000 distinct CDR3 sequences, with about 15% found just once. The CDR3 totals 17 residues. Per the germline V gene, CDR1 is SGHAT and CDR2 is FQNNGV. Trimming cost V 7 bases and J 6 bases, with 27 bases left between them.

Sample: blood. The clonotype originates from a young woman with Graves' hyperthyroidism. The chain joins TRBV11-2 to TRBJ1-2; D may be TRBD1 (6 bases). In nucleotides, the CDR3 is TGTGCCAGCACCTCTCCGGGGGCCCGCGGCAGGGTAGATGGCTACACCTTC. Its protein product is CASTSPGARGRVDGYTF.